The clone carrying this TCR beta chain showed up just once. What it binds is not known. The sample is drawn from a study of cytomegalovirus exposure and HLA in healthy donors. Study-wide findings and caveats: CMV antigen specificity was confirmed in vitro for a few CMV-associated chains. Reported performance of the classifier showed diagnosis of cytomegalovirus status with high specificity and sensitivity.

The CDR3 has 17 residues. The table came from immunoSEQ multiplex PCR; TCRdb's copy has only in-frame clones and leaves some out. The table has roughly 59,000 clones, almost 95% seen once. V usage is TRBV12-2 and J usage is TRBJ2-3; the D call in the table, TRBD2, was not verified against the DNA. TRBV12-2 counts as a pseudogene. The sample consisted of PBMCs. This clonotype was sampled from a man younger than 35 in good health and CMV-seropositive. The CDR3 protein is CASRLAGTSGLTDTQYF. CDR3 bases: TGTGCAAGTCGCTTAGCCGGGACTAGCGGTTTAACAGATACGCAGTATTTT.